This TCR beta chain stems from a study of blood T cell repertoires in COVID-19. Study context: Sites across the United States, Italy and Spain contributed samples from acute and convalescent COVID-19. T cells, B-cell-depleted T cells, or PBMCs provided the cDNA or gDNA that served as material.

Sequenced by immunoSEQ multiplex PCR; TCRdb stores in-frame clones only, minus some. The sample includes 35,000 to 55,000 clones, around 90% seen only once; the top ten take 2.5% to 3.5%. This clone was found once. This CDR3 comprises 15 residues. The V gene lost 4 bases and the J gene lost 5 bases, with 18 bases spanning the gap. Per germline, CDR1 SGDLS and CDR2 YYNGEE. Sequencing was done on a sample of peripheral blood. The genes are TRBV9 and TRBJ2-5, with a tentative D call TRBD1 (5 bases). This receptor was identified in a man over 45 with active COVID-19. The CDR3 DNA is TGTGCCAGCAGCTCTGGCGACGTGAAGGGGGAGACCCAGTACTTC. Its protein product is CASSSGDVKGETQYF.